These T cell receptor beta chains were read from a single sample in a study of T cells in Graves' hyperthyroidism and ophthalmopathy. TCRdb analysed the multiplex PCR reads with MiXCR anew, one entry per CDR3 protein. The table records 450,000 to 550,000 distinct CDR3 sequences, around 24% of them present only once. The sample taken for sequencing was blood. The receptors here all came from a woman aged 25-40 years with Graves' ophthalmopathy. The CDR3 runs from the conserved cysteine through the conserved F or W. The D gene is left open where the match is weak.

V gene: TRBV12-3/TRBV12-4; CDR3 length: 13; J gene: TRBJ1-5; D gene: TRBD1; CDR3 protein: CASSPGTGFPQHF
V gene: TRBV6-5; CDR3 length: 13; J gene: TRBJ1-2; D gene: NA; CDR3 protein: CASSYDVNYGYTF
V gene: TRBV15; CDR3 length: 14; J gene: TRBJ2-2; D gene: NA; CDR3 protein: CATSRTGNTGELFF
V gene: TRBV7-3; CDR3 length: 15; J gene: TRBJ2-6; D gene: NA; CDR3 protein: CASSSRPSGANVLTF
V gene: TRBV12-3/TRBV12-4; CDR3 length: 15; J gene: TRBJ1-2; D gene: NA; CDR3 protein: CASSSRQITNYGYTF
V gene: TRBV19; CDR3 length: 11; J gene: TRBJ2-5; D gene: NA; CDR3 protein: CASSNAETQYF
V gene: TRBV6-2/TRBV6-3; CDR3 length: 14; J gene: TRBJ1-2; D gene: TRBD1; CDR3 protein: CASARWGQGYGYTF
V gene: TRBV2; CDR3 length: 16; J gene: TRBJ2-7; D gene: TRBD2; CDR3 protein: CASSELGTSVSYEQYF
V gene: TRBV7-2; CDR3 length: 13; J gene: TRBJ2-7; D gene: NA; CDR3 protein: CASSFGLAFEQYF
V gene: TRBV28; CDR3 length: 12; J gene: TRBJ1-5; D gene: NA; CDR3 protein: CAVEQSNQPQHF
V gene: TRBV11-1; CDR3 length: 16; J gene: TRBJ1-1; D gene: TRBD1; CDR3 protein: CASSRPTGGKNTEAFF
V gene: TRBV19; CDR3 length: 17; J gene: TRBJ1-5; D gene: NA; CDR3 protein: CASSHPQGGGWNQPQHF
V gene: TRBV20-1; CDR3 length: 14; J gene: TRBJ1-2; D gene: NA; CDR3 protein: CSATSHATYYGYTF
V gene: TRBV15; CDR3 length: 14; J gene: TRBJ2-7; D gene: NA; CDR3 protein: CATSNVGGSYEQYF
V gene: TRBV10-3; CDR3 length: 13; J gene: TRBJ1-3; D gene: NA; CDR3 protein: CAISGDSGNTIYF
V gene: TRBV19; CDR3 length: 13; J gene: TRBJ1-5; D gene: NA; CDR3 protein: CASSVRAGQPQHF
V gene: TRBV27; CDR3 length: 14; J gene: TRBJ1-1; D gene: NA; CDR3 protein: CASSFSREDTEAFF
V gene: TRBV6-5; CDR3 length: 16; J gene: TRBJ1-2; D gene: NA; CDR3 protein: CASSYSIDGYNYGYTF
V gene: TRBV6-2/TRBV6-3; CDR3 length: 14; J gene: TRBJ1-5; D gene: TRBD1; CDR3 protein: CASTGTAGLQPQHF
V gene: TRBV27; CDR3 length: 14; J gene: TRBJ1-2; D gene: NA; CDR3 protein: CASSLTDTNYGYTF
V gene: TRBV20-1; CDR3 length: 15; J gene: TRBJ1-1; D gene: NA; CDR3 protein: CSAAAGYNQNTEAFF
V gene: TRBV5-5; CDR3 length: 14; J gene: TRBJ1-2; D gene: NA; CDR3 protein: CASSFPGMGYGYTF
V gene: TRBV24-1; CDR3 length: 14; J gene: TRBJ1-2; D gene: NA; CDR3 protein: CATSDLPRGSGYTF
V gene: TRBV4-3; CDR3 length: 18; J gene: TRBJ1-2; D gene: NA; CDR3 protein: CASSQDLAEVLSYYGYTF
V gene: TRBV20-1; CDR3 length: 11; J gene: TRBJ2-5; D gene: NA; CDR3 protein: CSARARETQYF
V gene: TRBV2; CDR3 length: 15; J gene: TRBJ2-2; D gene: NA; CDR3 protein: CASSEVRVGTGELFF